These T cell receptor beta chains were read from a single sample in a study of vaccination effects on CD4 cells after COVID-19. The antigens for these receptors are not known. Sequencing used immunoSEQ multiplex PCR; TCRdb keeps in-frame clones, though not all of them. Of tens of thousands of clones detected, 76% appear once; the ten largest clones hold about 12%. The source material was CD4+ T cells from PBMCs cultured without peptide, sampled before COVID-19 vaccination. These receptor sequences come from a human donor who had a prior SARS-CoV-2 infection. The CDR3 runs from the conserved cysteine through the conserved F or W. The D gene is left open where the match is weak. Clone size appears in some rows only: once, few, many, or a class for an expanded clone.

>NA|TRBJ1-6|TRBV27|NA
CASRIQGLNYNSPLHF
TGTGCCAGCAGAATACAGGGCCTGAATTATAATTCACCCCTCCACTTT
>few|TRBJ2-3|TRBV19|NA
CASIRWADTQYF
TGTGCCAGTATACGATGGGCAGATACGCAGTATTTT
>NA|TRBJ2-1|TRBV6-5|NA
CASSYSGGSYNEQFF
TGTGCCAGCAGTTACTCGGGGGGCTCCTACAATGAGCAGTTCTTC
>NA|TRBJ2-3|TRBV20-1|TRBD2
CSASRTSGKYTQYF
TGCAGTGCTAGTCGGACTAGCGGGAAATATACGCAGTATTTT
>NA|TRBJ1-2|TRBV5-1|TRBD1
CASSLAGTGPYGYTF
TGCGCCAGCAGCTTGGCCGGGACAGGGCCCTATGGCTACACCTTC
>NA|TRBJ2-3|TRBV29-1|TRBD2
CSVRPGGLTDTQYF
TGCAGCGTCCGCCCGGGGGGGCTCACAGATACGCAGTATTTT
>NA|TRBJ1-1|TRBV11-3|NA
CASSSIGRGNTEAFF
TGTGCCAGCAGCTCGATCGGGCGGGGGAACACTGAAGCTTTCTTT
>NA|TRBJ1-1|TRBV12-5|NA
CASGLEEDTEAFF
TGTGCTAGTGGTTTGGAAGAGGACACTGAAGCTTTCTTT
>NA|TRBJ2-7|TRBV10-3|TRBD1
CATNAGDRGLEQYF
TGTGCCACAAACGCCGGGGACAGGGGGCTCGAGCAGTACTTC
>NA|TRBJ2-7|TRBV6-2/TRBV6-3|TRBD1
CASSTGGASYEQYF
TGTGCCAGCAGTACAGGGGGCGCGTCCTACGAGCAGTACTTC
>NA|TRBJ2-7|TRBV2|TRBD2
CASKTSGGYYEQYF
TGTGCCAGCAAGACAAGCGGGGGATACTACGAGCAGTACTTC
>NA|TRBJ2-3|TRBV6-2/TRBV6-3|NA
CASSYDAVYTDTQYF
TGTGCCAGCAGTTACGACGCGGTGTACACAGATACGCAGTATTTT
>NA|TRBJ1-5|TRBV30|NA
CAWSAGFNQPQHF
TGTGCCTGGAGTGCGGGCTTTAATCAGCCCCAGCATTTT
>NA|TRBJ2-7|TRBV2|TRBD1
CASKNRGSDEQYF
TGTGCCAGCAAGAACAGGGGTAGCGACGAGCAGTACTTC
>NA|TRBJ2-2|TRBV7-9|NA
CASSLAGYGELFF
TGTGCCAGCAGCTTAGCAGGGTACGGGGAGCTGTTTTTT
>NA|TRBJ2-7|TRBV24-1|TRBD1
CATGGEIRDRGGYEQYF
TGTGCCACCGGAGGGGAAATCCGGGACAGGGGTGGCTACGAGCAGTACTTC
>few|TRBJ2-7|TRBV10-3|NA
CAISESRYEQYF
TGTGCCATCAGTGAGTCTCGGTACGAGCAGTACTTC
>NA|TRBJ1-1|TRBV4-3|NA
CASSQVRDSEAFF
TGCGCCAGCAGCCAAGTCAGGGATTCTGAAGCTTTCTTT
>NA|TRBJ2-3|TRBV14|NA
CASSRQRLTQYF
TGTGCCAGCAGCCGCCAGAGACTTACGCAGTATTTT
>NA|TRBJ1-6|TRBV7-8|NA
CASSSGSSYNSPLHF
TGTGCCAGCAGCTCCGGGAGCTCCTATAATTCACCCCTCCACTTT
>NA|TRBJ1-1|TRBV14|TRBD1
CASSQDLGGGTEAFF
TGTGCCAGCAGCCAAGATCTAGGGGGCGGCACTGAAGCTTTCTTT
>NA|TRBJ2-1|TRBV15|NA
CATSRVSRRSSYNEQFF
TGTGCCACCAGCAGAGTGTCGAGGAGGAGCTCCTACAATGAGCAGTTCTTC
>NA|TRBJ1-5|TRBV18|TRBD1
CASSRDSNQPQHF
TGTGCCAGCTCAAGGGACAGTAATCAGCCCCAGCATTTT
>NA|TRBJ1-6|TRBV4-1|TRBD1
CASSQRQGAGNSPLHF
TGCGCCAGCAGCCAAAGACAGGGGGCAGGTAATTCACCCCTCCACTTT
>NA|TRBJ1-1|TRBV29-1|NA
CSVQRVGTEAFF
TGCAGCGTTCAAAGGGTCGGCACTGAAGCTTTCTTT
>NA|TRBJ2-7|TRBV6-2/TRBV6-3|TRBD2
CASSTGLAAGGLIYEQYF
TGTGCCAGCAGTACGGGACTAGCGGCGGGAGGTCTTATCTACGAGCAGTACTTC
>NA|TRBJ2-5|TRBV7-2|NA
CASSSPVETQYF
TGTGCCAGCAGCTCCCCCGTGGAGACCCAGTACTTC
>once|TRBJ2-7|TRBV7-9|NA
CASSLSRGIGYEQYF
TGTGCCAGCAGCTTATCGAGGGGAATAGGCTACGAGCAGTACTTC
>few|TRBJ2-3|TRBV7-2|TRBD2
CASSHQSGGGTDTQYF
TGTGCCAGCAGCCATCAGAGCGGGGGTGGCACAGATACGCAGTATTTT
>NA|TRBJ2-1|TRBV5-1|NA
CASSSRMEQFF
TGCGCCAGCAGCTCCCGTATGGAGCAGTTCTTC
>NA|TRBJ2-3|TRBV7-2|NA
CASSLGGTQYF
TGTGCCAGCAGCTTAGGAGGTACGCAGTATTTT
>NA|TRBJ2-5|TRBV11-3|TRBD1
CASSPGWDRGSSQETQYF
TGTGCCAGCAGCCCTGGTTGGGACAGGGGATCTTCCCAAGAGACCCAGTACTTC
>NA|TRBJ2-6|TRBV3-1/TRBV3-2|NA
CASSQRRQPRSGANVLTF
TGTGCCAGCAGCCAAAGACGGCAACCACGCTCCGGGGCCAACGTCCTGACTTTC
>NA|TRBJ2-7|TRBV2|TRBD1
CASRTGQMNYEQYF
TGTGCCAGCAGGACGGGACAGATGAATTACGAGCAGTACTTC
>NA|TRBJ2-3|TRBV24-1|TRBD2
CATSDLSPNSGRAIDTQYF
TGTGCCACCAGTGATTTGAGCCCAAATAGCGGGAGGGCCATAGATACGCAGTATTTT
>NA|TRBJ1-6|TRBV9|NA
CASSVQGSYNSPLHF
TGTGCCAGCAGCGTTCAAGGGAGCTATAATTCACCCCTCCACTTT
>NA|TRBJ2-6|TRBV7-8|NA
CASSPRIQGSGANVLTF
TGTGCCAGCAGCCCACGGATTCAGGGGTCTGGGGCCAACGTCCTGACTTTC
>few|TRBJ1-5|TRBV7-8|NA
CASSREGWAGLVAQPQHF
TGTGCCAGCAGCCGAGAGGGTTGGGCGGGGCTGGTAGCTCAGCCCCAGCATTTT
>NA|TRBJ1-2|TRBV4-2|NA
CASSQDRGAGYGYTF
TGTGCCAGCAGCCAAGATCGGGGGGCAGGCTATGGCTACACCTTC
>NA|TRBJ2-5|TRBV5-6|TRBD2
CASAPPQRGGETQYF
TGTGCCAGCGCACCCCCCCAGCGGGGGGGAGAGACCCAGTACTTC
>once|TRBJ2-3|TRBV5-4|TRBD1
CASSLQGEDTQYF
TGTGCCAGCAGCTTACAGGGGGAAGATACGCAGTATTTT
>NA|TRBJ1-2|TRBV6-5|NA
CASSLDIDYGYTF
TGTGCCAGCAGTCTGGACATAGACTATGGCTACACCTTC
>once|TRBJ2-3|TRBV7-3|NA
CASSERGRVTDTQYF
TGTGCCAGCAGCGAAAGGGGACGGGTCACAGATACGCAGTATTTT
>few|TRBJ1-3|TRBV7-2|NA
CASSFNSGNTIYF
TGTGCCAGCAGCTTCAACTCTGGAAACACCATATATTTT
>NA|TRBJ2-3|TRBV14|TRBD2
CASQPFAGGANTQYF
TGTGCCAGCCAGCCATTTGCGGGGGGCGCGAATACGCAGTATTTT
>NA|TRBJ2-3|TRBV25-1|NA
CASSTSLSLSTQYF
TGTGCCAGCAGTACTAGCTTATCTCTTTCTACGCAGTATTTT
>NA|TRBJ1-2|TRBV18|TRBD1
CASSSQGASPYGYTF
TGTGCCAGCTCATCACAGGGGGCCTCGCCCTATGGCTACACCTTC
>NA|TRBJ1-5|TRBV15|NA
CATSRGVQGNQPQHF
TGTGCCACCAGCAGAGGGGTCCAGGGCAATCAGCCCCAGCATTTT
>NA|TRBJ2-3|TRBV5-1|TRBD2
CASSLEFSSGANTQYF
TGCGCCAGCAGCTTGGAATTTTCTAGCGGGGCAAATACGCAGTATTTT
>NA|TRBJ2-2|TRBV11-2|NA
CASRKGDTGELFF
TGTGCCAGCAGAAAAGGGGACACCGGGGAGCTGTTTTTT
>NA|TRBJ2-7|TRBV30|NA
CAWSPGQTYEQYF
TGTGCCTGGAGTCCGGGACAAACTTACGAGCAGTACTTC
>NA|TRBJ2-7|TRBV3-1/TRBV3-2|TRBD1
CASSQMGQFSYEQYF
TGTGCCAGCAGCCAAATGGGACAGTTCTCCTACGAGCAGTACTTC